These 32 T cell receptor beta chains share one sample of origin, sequenced in a study of CD8 T cells in ankylosing spondylitis. Antigen specificity for these receptors is unknown. TCRdb independently ran MiXCR on the 5' RACE reads; one entry per CDR3 protein. Of 200,000 to 250,000 distinct CDR3 sequences listed, 6% to 8% are singletons. Study conclusions and caveats: Made up of eight highly homologous variants, a TCR beta motif appeared characteristic of ankylosing spondylitis blood.

Material for sequencing was blood, either unsorted or a sorted T cell fraction (not recorded which). All receptors come from a male donor with ankylosing spondylitis.

This clonotype was observed a few times. The chain links TRBV13 to TRBJ2-5; D unclear. This CDR3 is 14 amino acids long. Germline V gene lookup returns CDR1 PRHDT and CDR2 FYEKMQ (reference sequence). V lost 0 bases to trimming and J lost 4 bases, with 9 bases between them. The CDR3 sequence is CASSLGSGAETQYF. The CDR3 DNA reads TGTGCCAGCAGCTTAGGGTCCGGAGCAGAGACCCAGTACTTC.

This clonotype was picked up many times. The chain recombines TRBV9 with TRBJ2-3; perhaps TRBD1 as D (5 bases). V was pared by 2 bases and J by 1 base, with 14 bases between. CDR1 is SGDLS and CDR2 is YYNGEE in the germline V gene. This CDR3 has 16 amino acids. The CDR3 bases are TGTGCCAGCAGCGTGCCTCAGGGCGGACGCACAGATACGCAGTATTTT. It translates to CASSVPQGGRTDTQYF.

At least ten counts were recorded for this clonotype. The CDR3 protein is CASSPGTGFNYGYTF. CDR3 nucleotides: TGTGCCAGCAGCCCAGGGACAGGGTTTAACTATGGCTACACCTTC. The chain combines TRBV6-1 with TRBJ1-2, with 9 bases lining up with TRBD1. This CDR3 spans 15 amino acids. V dropped 6 bases and J dropped 1; count of bases not matched to a gene: 6. Germline V gene lookup returns CDR1 MNHNS and CDR2 SASEGT.

This clonotype was observed at least ten times. The chain links TRBV12-3 or TRBV12-4 to TRBJ1-1; D unresolved. The CDR3 contains 11 residues. V was cut by 4 bases and J by 6 bases, with 6 bases left in between. This CDR3 reads CASSSHPEAFF. In nucleotides, the CDR3 is TGTGCCAGCAGTTCCCACCCTGAAGCTTTCTTT.

This clonotype showed up many times. This chain joins TRBV7-8 and TRBJ2-3, with TRBD2 matching over 11 bases. The V gene's germline CDR1 is SGHVS and CDR2 FQNEAQ. V gave up 1 base and J gave up 5 bases; unmatched junction bases: 11. This CDR3 has 18 residues. CDR3 nucleotide sequence: TGTGCCAGCAGCTTAGACAAACTAGCGGGAGTCGAGGTAGATACGCAGTATTTT. Its protein is CASSLDKLAGVEVDTQYF.

With respect to this clonotype: This may arise from a read error, as a much more abundant clone is one base away. V usage is TRBV20-1 and J usage is TRBJ1-2; 7 bases fit TRBD1. CDR3 length: 14 residues. Germline CDR1 is DFQATT and CDR2 is SNEGSKA (reference sequence). DNA for the CDR3: TGCAGTGCCCCCAACCGCCGACAGGGCTATGGCTACAACTTC. Its translation: CSAPNRRQGYGYNF.

This clonotype was seen repeatedly, ten times or more. The V and J genes are TRBV29-1 and TRBJ2-7; TRBD1 might be the D (6 bases). The CDR3 runs 14 residues. The V end was cut by 2 bases, the J end by 2 bases, with 13 bases between. Germline values: CDR1 SQVTM, CDR2 ANQGSEA. In DNA form, the CDR3 reads TGCAGCGTTGAATCGACAGGCGATGCCTACGAGCAGTACTTC. Its protein is CSVESTGDAYEQYF.

This clonotype was detected many times. The chain combines TRBV4-3 with TRBJ2-7; 7 bases agree with TRBD1. Germline V gene lookup returns CDR1 LGHNA and CDR2 YSLEER. The V and J ends lost 5 bases and 3 bases, in that order; junction bases with no gene match: 19. The CDR3 consists of 18 residues. The CDR3 nucleotides are TGCGCCAGCAGCTACGCGTACAGGGGCGCTTTATCCCTCTACGAGCAGTACTTC. Its protein is CASSYAYRGALSLYEQYF.

This clonotype has a count of ten or more. This sequence joins TRBV9 and TRBJ2-1; 13 nucleotides match TRBD2. Trimming at V came to 4 bases and at J to 4 bases, leaving 8 bases not matched to a gene. CDR3 length: 17 residues. In germline, CDR1 is SGDLS, CDR2 YYNGEE. The CDR3 nucleotides are TGTGCCAGCAGCCCTCGGACTAGCGGGGGCCCTTACAATGAGCAGTTCTTC. Its translation: CASSPRTSGGPYNEQFF.

This clonotype was seen repeatedly, ten times or more. This rearrangement joins TRBV24-1 to TRBJ2-1; D not resolved. The CDR3 covers 11 residues. Germline CDR1 and CDR2: KGHDR and SFDVKD. Trimming left V 9 bases short and J 8 bases short, with 10 bases between. CDR3 in amino acids: CATAIRDEQFF. The CDR3 region has the DNA TGTGCCACCGCTATTAGAGATGAGCAGTTCTTC.

This chain uses TRBV4-3 with TRBJ2-3; TRBD2 matches at 10 bases. Germline V CDR1 and CDR2: LGHNA, YSLEER. The V gene end was trimmed by 3 bases and the J gene end by 5 bases; junction bases not matched to a gene: 5. The CDR3 consists of 15 residues. CDR3 amino acids: CASSHGTSVIDTQYF. The CDR3 DNA is TGCGCCAGCAGCCACGGGACTAGCGTTATAGATACGCAGTATTTT.

This clonotype has at least ten counts. CDR3 sequence: CASSLLGQSQPQHF. CDR3 sequence (DNA): TGTGCCAGCAGTTTATTGGGTCAGAGCCAGCCCCAGCATTTT. This chain links TRBV27 with TRBJ1-5, with D unclear. V was shortened by 1 base and J by 7 bases, with 11 bases between the two germline ends. Germline assignment: CDR1 MNHEY and CDR2 SMNVEV (reference sequence). The CDR3 has 14 amino acids.

This clonotype was recorded a few times. CDR3 in amino acids: CASSPRAKDSETQYF. The CDR3 DNA is TGTGCCAGCAGCCCGCGAGCAAAAGACAGTGAGACCCAGTACTTC. The chain employs TRBV7-9 and TRBJ2-5; possibly TRBD1 for D (5 bases). Germline CDR1 SEHNR, CDR2 FQNEAQ (reference sequence). The CDR3 contains 15 residues. Deletions cut 5 bases from V and 5 bases from J, with 18 bases between.

The chain is built from TRBV20-1 and TRBJ2-7, with D uncertain. Germline CDR1 and CDR2: DFQATT and SNEGSKA (reference sequence). Trimming stripped 2 bases from V and 1 base from J, with 9 bases between. This CDR3 spans 13 amino acids. This chain's CDR3 is CSARLKDSYEQYF. The CDR3 DNA sequence: TGCAGTGCTAGATTGAAAGATTCCTACGAGCAGTACTTC.

The V and J genes are TRBV2 and TRBJ2-7, with D perhaps matching TRBD1 or TRBD2 (7 bases each). Germline V gene sequence: CDR1 SNHLY, CDR2 FYNNEI. This CDR3 is built from 13 residues. V lost 7 bases, J lost 3 bases, and 13 bases lay in between. CDR3 region: CASIRGGDYEQYF. DNA for the CDR3: TGTGCCAGCATCAGGGGGGGCGACTACGAGCAGTACTTC.

This clonotype came up many times. The genes are TRBV7-9 and TRBJ1-2; D is unresolved. Germline V lookup: CDR1 SEHNR, CDR2 FQNEAQ (reference sequence). With 4 bases removed from V and 8 bases from J, the gap between germline ends came to 20 bases. CDR3 length: 15 amino acids. The CDR3 sequence: CASSSTGLTREGYTF. The CDR3 region has the DNA TGTGCCAGCAGCTCCACGGGCCTTACACGGGAGGGCTACACCTTC.

This clonotype was seen repeatedly, ten times or more. The rearrangement links TRBV29-1 to TRBJ1-2; D call uncertain. In germline, CDR1 is SQVTM, CDR2 ANQGSEA. The CDR3 is made up of 14 amino acids. V lost 8 bases and J 0 bases, leaving 16 bases between the germline ends. The CDR3 reads CSLLHGDTNYGYTF. CDR3 sequence (DNA): TGCAGCTTACTGCACGGAGATACTAACTATGGCTACACCTTC.

There are many counts of this clonotype. The gene calls are TRBV5-1 and TRBJ1-6; 9 bases align to TRBD1. The CDR3 sequence is 16 residues long. Looked up from germline, CDR1 is SGHRS and CDR2 is YFSETQ. J lost 7 bases, V lost 0 bases, and 5 bases had no gene match. The CDR3: CASSLVGDRANSPLHF. The DNA for the CDR3 is TGCGCCAGCAGCTTGGTAGGGGACAGGGCGAATTCACCCCTCCACTTT.

This clonotype was seen a few times. V is TRBV6-5 and J is TRBJ2-7, with 7 bases that match TRBD2. This CDR3 is built from 16 residues. The junction had 10 bases not matched to a gene; V was cut back by 3 bases and J by 2 bases. CDR1 and CDR2 from the germline V gene are MNHEY and SVGAGI. DNA for the CDR3: TGTGCCAGCAGTTATTACTTATGGGGGGGAACCTACGAGCAGTACTTC. Translating gives CASSYYLWGGTYEQYF.

This clonotype was picked up a small number of times. CDR3 in DNA: TGTGCCAGCAGTGACAGGGTCCCTGAAGCTTTCTTT. This gives the protein CASSDRVPEAFF. The V gene is TRBV6-1, the J gene TRBJ1-1, with D maybe TRBD1 (5 bases). Trimming took 3 bases from V and 6 from J, leaving 8 bases between them. Germline V gene lookup returns CDR1 MNHNS and CDR2 SASEGT. The CDR3 covers 12 residues.

This clonotype was counted many times. This chain links TRBV12-3 or TRBV12-4 with TRBJ2-1, with 7 bases that match TRBD2. Trimming cost V 5 bases and J 8 bases; bases outside gene matches: 12. There are 15 residues in the CDR3. The CDR3 loop is CASSQGGSRWYEQFF. The CDR3 DNA is TGTGCCAGCAGTCAGGGCGGGAGCCGGTGGTATGAGCAGTTCTTC.

The table lists this clonotype with a few counts. The gene calls are TRBV20-1 and TRBJ2-3; TRBD2 matches at 10 bases. The CDR3 runs to 15 residues. Losses at the gene ends were 2 bases for V and 3 bases for J; bases not matched to a gene: 5. The V gene's germline CDR1 is DFQATT and CDR2 SNEGSKA (reference sequence). The CDR3 nucleotides read TGCAGTGCTAGACCGCTAGCGGGAGTGACAGATACGCAGTATTTT. Encoded protein: CSARPLAGVTDTQYF.

This clonotype was counted ten times or more. V usage is TRBV15 and J usage is TRBJ1-6, with D unclear. This CDR3 region has 16 residues. Trimming took 5 bases from V and 5 from J, leaving 16 bases between them. CDR1 is LNHNV and CDR2 is YYDKDF in the germline V gene (reference sequence). DNA for the CDR3: TGTGCCACCAGCCCATCCGCTCACCCAGATAATTCACCCCTCCACTTT. Translation: CATSPSAHPDNSPLHF. Together with reference TRBV15 and TRBJ1-6, the CDR3 gives the full variable domain: DAMVIQNPRYQVTQFGKPVTLSCSQTLNHNVMYWYQQKSSQAPKLLFHYYDKDFNNEADTPDNFQSRRPNTSFCFLDIRSPGLGDTAMYLCATSPSAHPDNSPLHFGNGTRLTVT.

This clonotype was observed many times. CDR3: CASGRGRNLNYGYTF. CDR3 nucleotides: TGTGCCAGCGGCCGTGGGCGGAACCTTAACTATGGCTACACCTTC. The chain links TRBV7-3 to TRBJ1-2; D gene ambiguous. Trimming stripped 8 bases from V and 1 base from J, with 17 bases between. Germline V CDR1 and CDR2: SGHTA, FQGTGA. The CDR3 is made up of 15 amino acids.

This clonotype was seen at least ten times. The chain carries TRBV27 and TRBJ2-6, with D perhaps matching TRBD1 (5 bases). CDR3 length: 16 residues. Germline CDR1 MNHEY, CDR2 SMNVEV (reference sequence). V was cut by 3 bases and J by 2 bases, with 11 bases left in between. Here the CDR3 reads CASSLLAGPGANVLTF. CDR3 sequence (DNA): TGTGCCAGCAGTTTGCTTGCAGGGCCTGGGGCCAACGTCCTGACTTTC.

This clonotype was detected ten times or more. Here the CDR3 reads CASSGESTDTQYF. The CDR3 nucleotides are TGTGCCAGCAGTGGAGAGAGCACAGATACGCAGTATTTT. J is TRBJ2-3 and V is TRBV11-3; D not certain. V gave up 6 bases and J gave up 0 bases, with 7 bases separating them. The CDR3 contains 13 residues. In germline, CDR1 is SGHNT, CDR2 YENEEA.

This clonotype has ten or more counts. The chain combines TRBV12-3 or TRBV12-4 with TRBJ2-1, with D uncertain. The V and J ends lost 1 base and 2 bases respectively, with 9 bases between them. The CDR3 has 15 residues. The CDR3 coding sequence is TGTGCCAGCAGTTTAGGGCAGCCTCCCTACAATGAGCAGTTCTTC. This gives the protein CASSLGQPPYNEQFF.

This clonotype occurred many times. The rearrangement uses TRBV4-2 and TRBJ1-4, with a tentative D call TRBD1 (5 bases). V was clipped by 10 bases and J by 3 bases, with 18 bases between them. The germline V gene encodes CDR1 LGHNA and CDR2 YNFKEQ. CDR3 length equals 15 residues. The CDR3, as DNA: TGTGCCACCAGAACAGGTTTATTCGCTAATGAAAAACTGTTTTTT. Protein product: CATRTGLFANEKLFF.

This clonotype was seen a handful of times. The gene calls are TRBV29-1 and TRBJ2-7; D not certain. This CDR3 has 14 amino acids. Germline V gives CDR1 SQVTM, CDR2 ANQGSEA. Trimming cost V 3 bases and J 0 bases, with 12 bases left between them. CDR3 sequence (DNA): TGCAGCGTTGAGATTGGCTACAACTCCTACGAGCAGTACTTC. Translation gives CSVEIGYNSYEQYF.

The table lists this clonotype with many counts. The chain recombines TRBV20-1 with TRBJ2-3; D is perhaps TRBD1 (5 bases). This CDR3 has 16 residues. V was cut by 3 bases and J by 4 bases, with 20 bases left in between. Germline V gives CDR1 DFQATT, CDR2 SNEGSKA (reference sequence). CDR3 in DNA: TGCAGTGCTAGGGACATACGAAAAAAGGGATCAGATACGCAGTATTTT. It codes for CSARDIRKKGSDTQYF.

The V call is TRBV10-3, the J call TRBJ2-7, with D tentatively TRBD2 (5 bases). The V gene's germline CDR1 is ENHRY and CDR2 SYGVKD. V shed 8 bases and J shed 0 bases, with 8 bases lying between them. The CDR3 contains 12 residues. CDR3 sequence: CAIGLVSYEQYF. In nucleotides, the CDR3 is TGTGCCATCGGACTGGTCTCCTACGAGCAGTACTTC.

This clonotype occurred many times. The CDR3 region is CASSRGSLGGGNNEQFF. In DNA form, the CDR3 reads TGCGCCAGCAGCCGGGGCTCCCTCGGCGGAGGGAACAATGAGCAGTTCTTC. The chain joins TRBV5-1 to TRBJ2-1; tentatively, D is TRBD2 (6 bases). The V gene lost 4 bases and the J gene lost 5 bases, with 22 bases spanning the gap. The CDR3 spans 17 residues. Looked up from germline, CDR1 is SGHRS and CDR2 is YFSETQ. Supplemented by reference TRBV5-1 and TRBJ2-1, the full variable domain reads KAGVTQTPRYLIKTRGQQVTLSCSPISGHRSVSWYQQTPGQGLQFLFEYFSETQRNKGNFPGRFSGRQFSNSRSEMNVSTLELGDSALYLCASSRGSLGGGNNEQFFGPGTRLTVL.